This is a list of T cell receptor beta chains from one sample in a study of blood T cell repertoires in COVID-19. The protocol was immunoSEQ multiplex PCR, while the TCRdb copy is restricted to in-frame clones and leaves out a portion. This sample yields over 200,000 clones, of which more than 85% are seen a single time; over 1.5% belongs to the top ten. The sequencing sample was made of peripheral blood. These receptor sequences come from a man aged 35 to 55 with active or convalescent COVID-19. The CDR3 runs from the conserved cysteine through the conserved F or W. The D gene is left open where the match is weak.

D gene: -; V gene: TRBV20-1; J gene: TRBJ1-3; CDR3 DNA: TGCAGTGCTAGTATTAATAGGCAGGGTGGCTCTGGAAACACCATATATTTT; CDR3 protein: CSASINRQGGSGNTIYF
D gene: -; V gene: TRBV6-5; J gene: TRBJ1-1; CDR3 DNA: TGTGCCAGCAGTTACTCGACCAGACTCAACACTGAAGCTTTCTTT; CDR3 protein: CASSYSTRLNTEAFF
D gene: TRBD2; V gene: TRBV6-6; J gene: TRBJ2-3; CDR3 DNA: TGTGCCAGCAGTTATAGCGGGGGAGGGGCAGATACGCAGTATTTT; CDR3 protein: CASSYSGGGADTQYF
D gene: TRBD1; V gene: TRBV18; J gene: TRBJ2-2; CDR3 DNA: TGTGCCAGCTCACCGGGGACAGTTCTGGAGGAGCTGTTTTTT; CDR3 protein: CASSPGTVLEELFF
D gene: -; V gene: TRBV24-1; J gene: TRBJ2-3; CDR3 DNA: TGTGCCACCCGCTCTTCGGGAGCAGATACGCAGTATTTT; CDR3 protein: CATRSSGADTQYF
D gene: -; V gene: TRBV29-1; J gene: TRBJ2-5; CDR3 DNA: TGCAGCGTTGAAGGGCAGGCCCAAGAGACCCAGTACTTC; CDR3 protein: CSVEGQAQETQYF
D gene: -; V gene: TRBV30; J gene: TRBJ2-5; CDR3 DNA: TGTGCCTGGGGGAGACCACTGGACAGCGCAAAAGAGACCCAGTACTTC; CDR3 protein: CAWGRPLDSAKETQYF
D gene: TRBD2; V gene: TRBV9; J gene: TRBJ2-7; CDR3 DNA: TGTGCCAGCAGCGTAGAGAGCGGGAGCATCTACGAGCAGTACTTC; CDR3 protein: CASSVESGSIYEQYF
D gene: -; V gene: TRBV5-1; J gene: TRBJ1-2; CDR3 DNA: TGCGCCAGCAGCTTGACAGGGTCGGAGGGCTACACCTTC; CDR3 protein: CASSLTGSEGYTF
D gene: TRBD2; V gene: TRBV28; J gene: TRBJ2-7; CDR3 DNA: TGTGCCATCGGATTTTCGGGCGGGGGAGCCTACGAGCAGTACTTC; CDR3 protein: CAIGFSGGGAYEQYF
D gene: TRBD1; V gene: TRBV5-5; J gene: TRBJ1-2; CDR3 DNA: TGTGCCAGCAGCTTCGACAGGGGAACCTATGGCTACACCTTC; CDR3 protein: CASSFDRGTYGYTF
D gene: -; V gene: TRBV13; J gene: TRBJ2-2; CDR3 DNA: TGTGCCAGCAGACCCCTGACGGGGGGCGCGAACACCGGGGAGCTGTTTTTT; CDR3 protein: CASRPLTGGANTGELFF
D gene: TRBD1; V gene: TRBV7-6; J gene: TRBJ2-1; CDR3 DNA: TGTGCCAGCAGCTGGGACGGGACAGGGGTCTACAATGAGCAGTTCTTC; CDR3 protein: CASSWDGTGVYNEQFF
D gene: TRBD2; V gene: TRBV7-3; J gene: TRBJ2-1; CDR3 DNA: TGTGCCAGCAGCTCCCCCCTACGGGGGGGCGGCAATGAGCAGTTCTTC; CDR3 protein: CASSSPLRGGGNEQFF
D gene: -; V gene: TRBV5-1; J gene: TRBJ1-1; CDR3 DNA: TGCGCCAGCAGCTTGGATCAACCTGAGCGGGCTTTCTTT; CDR3 protein: CASSLDQPERAFF
D gene: TRBD2; V gene: TRBV5-1; J gene: TRBJ2-3; CDR3 DNA: TGCGCCAGCAGCTTGGCCGGGAGGGAAGATACGCAGTATTTT; CDR3 protein: CASSLAGREDTQYF